These 22 T cell receptor beta chains originate from one sample sequenced in a study of blood T cell repertoires in COVID-19. This table comes from immunoSEQ multiplex PCR, and its TCRdb copy is limited to in-frame clones, with some not included. The sample yields approximately 200,000 clones, around nine tenths seen once. Sequencing was performed on peripheral blood. The source of these receptors is a woman aged 55-70 years with acute or convalescent COVID-19.

The CDR3 DNA is TGTGCCAGCAGTTCCCCAGCGGTTGGCTACACCTTC. Its translation is CASSSPAVGYTF. The V gene is TRBV28, the J gene TRBJ1-2; D not certain. V shed 4 bases and J shed 7 bases, with 10 bases lying between them. Per the germline V gene, CDR1 is MDHEN and CDR2 is SYDVKM. The CDR3 spans 12 residues.

This chain links TRBV14 with TRBJ1-2, with TRBD1 identical over 8 bases. V gave up 6 bases and J gave up 4 bases; unmatched junction bases: 13. Germline values: CDR1 SGHDN, CDR2 FVKESK. The CDR3 consists of 16 residues. The CDR3 region has the DNA TGTGCCAGCAGTCTTCCTGGACAGGGCCAAGTCTATGGCTACACCTTC. Encoded protein: CASSLPGQGQVYGYTF.

This chain connects TRBV12-3 or TRBV12-4 to TRBJ1-6, with D perhaps TRBD1 (6 bases). Deletions cut 5 bases from V and 8 bases from J, with 10 bases between. CDR3 length equals 13 residues. CDR3 loop: CASSTGTDSPLHF. In nucleotides, the CDR3 is TGTGCCAGCAGTACAGGGACCGATTCACCCCTCCACTTT.

The chain recombines TRBV19 with TRBJ1-1, with D possibly being TRBD1 (5 bases). V was pared by 5 bases and J by 1 base, with 14 bases between. This CDR3 has 15 residues. The V gene's germline CDR1 is LNHDA and CDR2 SQIVND (reference sequence). In DNA, the CDR3 is TGTGCCAGTAGTCACCCGGGGGGACCGAACACTGAAGCTTTCTTT. Encoded protein: CASSHPGGPNTEAFF. Full variable domain (rest looked up from reference TRBV19 and TRBJ1-1): DGGITQSPKYLFRKEGQNVTLSCEQNLNHDAMYWYRQDPGQGLRLIYYSQIVNDFQKGDIAEGYSVSREKKESFPLTVTSAQKNPTAFYLCASSHPGGPNTEAFFGQGTRLTVV.

The rearrangement links TRBV30 to TRBJ1-5; D uncertain. The V end lost 0 bases, the J end lost 5 bases, and 8 bases lay between the germline ends. This CDR3 is built from 13 residues. Germline CDR1 and CDR2: GTSNPN and SVGIG (reference sequence). The CDR3 loop reads CAWSVGGYQPQHF. For the CDR3, the DNA is TGTGCCTGGAGTGTAGGAGGGTATCAGCCCCAGCATTTT. The whole variable domain, filled in from reference TRBV30 and TRBJ1-5, reads SQTIHQWPATLVQPVGSPLSLECTVEGTSNPNLYWYRQAAGRGLQLLFYSVGIGQISSEVPQNLSASRPQDRQFILSSKKLLLSDSGFYLCAWSVGGYQPQHFGDGTRLSIL.

V and J are TRBV5-1 and TRBJ2-7, with 10 bases fitting TRBD1. CDR1 is SGHRS and CDR2 is YFSETQ in the germline V gene. V lost 4 bases to trimming and J lost 4 bases; unmatched junction nucleotides: 8. The CDR3 spans 15 residues. CDR3 sequence: CASSPRQGAPYEQYF. In nucleotides, the CDR3 is TGCGCCAGCAGCCCAAGACAGGGGGCGCCTTACGAGCAGTACTTC.

The rearrangement links TRBV6-6 to TRBJ1-6, with TRBD1 matching 9 bases. Trimming removed 5 bases from V and 7 bases from J; junction bases left unmatched: 6. Germline CDR1 reads MNHNY; CDR2 reads SVGAGI (reference sequence). CDR3 size: 15 residues. The CDR3 reads CASSTGGSPNSPLHF. The CDR3 bases are TGTGCCAGCAGTACAGGGGGCTCTCCAAATTCACCCCTCCACTTT.

As concerns this clone: At one end, the junction sequence differs from germline, possibly due to a read error. The chain recombines TRBV19 with TRBJ1-2, with a weak D call TRBD1 (6 bases). CDR3 length: 15 residues. Looked up from germline, CDR1 is LNHDA and CDR2 is SQIVND (reference sequence). CDR3 sequence: CASSIVLGRGNGHTF. Here the CDR3 DNA reads TGTGCCAGTAGTATAGTATTGGGCAGGGGTAATGGCCACACCTTC. Together with reference TRBV19 and TRBJ1-2, the CDR3 gives the full variable domain: DGGITQSPKYLFRKEGQNVTLSCEQNLNHDAMYWYRQDPGQGLRLIYYSQIVNDFQKGDIAEGYSVSREKKESFPLTVTSAQKNPTAFYLCASSIVLGRGNGHTFGSGTRLTVV.

The chain employs TRBV12-5 and TRBJ1-6; D is possibly TRBD1 (5 bases). This CDR3 has 15 amino acids. V was trimmed by 1 base and J by 2 bases, leaving 6 bases between them. Germline V gene lookup returns CDR1 LGHNT and CDR2 FRNRAP. CDR3 nucleotides: TGTGCTAGTGGTTTGGGGGGCGCCTATAATTCACCCCTCCACTTT. Its protein product is CASGLGGAYNSPLHF.

The V gene is TRBV14, the J gene TRBJ2-5, with no clear D. CDR3 size: 15 residues. Per the germline V gene, CDR1 is SGHDN and CDR2 is FVKESK. V was clipped by 1 base and J by 4 bases, with 13 bases between them. The CDR3 region has the DNA TGTGCCAGCAGCCAAGGATGGTTCAGTACAGAGACCCAGTACTTC. This translates into CASSQGWFSTETQYF. The complete variable domain, with remaining parts taken from reference TRBV14 and TRBJ2-5, reads EAGVTQFPSHSVIEKGQTVTLRCDPISGHDNLYWYRRVMGKEIKFLLHFVKESKQDESGMPNNRFLAERTGGTYSTLKVQPAELEDSGVYFCASSQGWFSTETQYFGPGTRLLVL.

J is TRBJ2-2 and V is TRBV4-1; D unresolved. The CDR3 contains 14 residues. Germline values: CDR1 MGHRA, CDR2 YSYEKL. Trimming removed 0 bases from V and 4 bases from J, with 6 bases in between. The CDR3 reads CASSQERRTGELFF. The CDR3 nucleotides read TGCGCCAGCAGCCAAGAGAGGCGCACCGGGGAGCTGTTTTTT.

The CDR3 here is CASSAPGLLGGYTF. The CDR3 DNA is TGTGCCAGCAGCGCCCCAGGGTTATTGGGAGGCTACACCTTC. This sequence joins TRBV5-4 and TRBJ1-2; D perhaps matches TRBD1 (5 bases). This CDR3 region has 14 residues. The germline V gene has CDR1 SGHNT and CDR2 YYREEE (reference sequence). V lost 4 bases, J lost 8 bases, and 18 bases lay in between.

This clone was seen ten or more times. The chain carries TRBV15 and TRBJ2-7, with D perhaps TRBD2 (6 bases). The germline V gene encodes CDR1 LNHNV and CDR2 YYDKDF (reference sequence). The V gene lost 2 bases and the J gene lost 7 bases, with 15 bases spanning the gap. The CDR3 runs 14 residues. Here the CDR3 reads CATSRNVGGWEQYF. The CDR3 DNA is TGTGCCACCAGCAGAAACGTTGGAGGGTGGGAGCAGTACTTC.

The chain uses TRBV18 and TRBJ2-3, with 8 bases identical to TRBD2. Germline V gene data show CDR1 as KGHSH and CDR2 as LQKENI. Trimming at V came to 1 base and at J to 0 bases, leaving 6 bases not matched to a gene. The CDR3 extends over 17 amino acids. CDR3 loop: CASSPLSASGSTDTQYF. For the CDR3, the DNA is TGTGCCAGCTCACCACTCAGTGCTAGCGGGAGCACAGATACGCAGTATTTT.

The V call is TRBV3-1 (or the pseudogene TRBV3-2), the J call TRBJ2-7, with TRBD1 matching over 11 bases. Germline-derived CDR1 and CDR2 are LGHDT and YNNKEL (reference sequence). This CDR3 has 14 amino acids. Unmatched junction bases numbered 4, after V lost 8 bases and J lost 1 base. The CDR3 DNA sequence: TGTGCCAGCTCCGGACAGGGGGCTTCCTACGAGCAGTACTTC. Translated: CASSGQGASYEQYF.

The genes are TRBV19 and TRBJ2-5; D possibly corresponds to TRBD1 (6 bases). The CDR3 is 16 amino acids. V was clipped by 5 bases and J by 1 base, with 17 bases between them. CDR1 and CDR2 from the germline V gene are LNHDA and SQIVND (reference sequence). DNA of the CDR3: TGTGCCAGTAGTGGGTTCCGGGACACTTTCCAAGAGACCCAGTACTTC. Translation gives CASSGFRDTFQETQYF.

This chain uses TRBV19 with TRBJ1-6, with D unresolved. Trimming left V 10 bases short and J 6 bases short, with 16 bases between. The germline CDR1 and CDR2 sequences are LNHDA and SQIVND (reference sequence). This CDR3 is 14 amino acids long. DNA for the CDR3: TGTGCCACCAAGGCCGGGAGTCTTAATTCACCCCTCCACTTT. It codes for CATKAGSLNSPLHF.

The chain uses TRBV24-1 and TRBJ2-3, with 11 positions matching TRBD2. CDR1 and CDR2 (germline): KGHDR, SFDVKD. The CDR3 sequence is 17 residues long. The junction had 9 bases not matched to a gene; V was cut back by 4 bases and J by 4 bases. The CDR3 nucleotides read TGTGCCACCAGTGACTCCCTTAGCGGGAGGGGAGCAGATACGCAGTATTTT. This sequence encodes CATSDSLSGRGADTQYF.

This clone was detected only once. The chain carries TRBV18 and TRBJ2-3; 10 bases line up with TRBD1. CDR3 length: 16 amino acids. With V trimmed by 5 bases and J by 4 bases, 9 bases remained unmatched. Germline assignment: CDR1 KGHSH and CDR2 LQKENI. The chain's CDR3 is CASSSRDRGTADTQYF. The CDR3 bases are TGTGCCAGCTCATCTCGGGACAGGGGAACGGCAGATACGCAGTATTTT.

The rearrangement links TRBV11-3 to TRBJ1-1; 7 positions match TRBD1. The CDR3 length is 13 residues. The germline V gene encodes CDR1 SGHNT and CDR2 YENEEA. V was clipped by 5 bases and J by 1 base; unmatched bases: 1. The CDR3 is CASSRQGNTEAFF. The CDR3 DNA reads TGTGCCAGCAGCCGACAGGGGAACACTGAAGCTTTCTTT. The full variable domain, its missing parts supplied by reference TRBV11-3 and TRBJ1-1, is EAGVVQSPRYKIIEKKQPVAFWCNPISGHNTLYWYLQNLGQGPELLIRYENEEAVDDSQLPKDRFSAERLKGVDSTLKIQPAELGDSAVYLCASSRQGNTEAFFGQGTRLTVV.

This clone appeared a single time. This chain links TRBV18 with TRBJ1-1; D might be TRBD1 (6 bases). The CDR3 has 16 amino acids. The V and J ends lost 11 bases and 3 bases respectively, with 25 bases between them. Germline CDR1 and CDR2: KGHSH and LQKENI. The CDR3 here is CASLLGGALPYTEAFF. The CDR3 coding sequence is TGTGCCTCGCTTCTAGGGGGGGCCCTCCCGTACACTGAAGCTTTCTTT. The variable domain in full, completed from reference TRBV18 and TRBJ1-1, reads NAGVMQNPRHLVRRRGQEARLRCSPMKGHSHVYWYRQLPEEGLKFMVYLQKENIIDESGMPKERFSAEFPKEGPSILRIQQVVRGDSAAYFCASLLGGALPYTEAFFGQGTRLTVV.

This chain joins TRBV6-5 and TRBJ2-1; weak D call: TRBD1 (6 bases). Trimming took off 0 bases at V and 6 bases at J, with 15 bases between the two ends. Germline V CDR1 and CDR2: MNHEY, SVGAGI. The CDR3 is 16 residues long. This chain's CDR3 is CASSYSRQVVGNEQFF. The CDR3 DNA is TGTGCCAGCAGTTACTCCCGACAGGTTGTTGGCAATGAGCAGTTCTTC.